These 15 T cell receptor beta chains came from one sample sequenced in a study of T cells in Graves' hyperthyroidism and ophthalmopathy (dated by TCRdb to between 2018 and 2020). Library preparation employed multiplex PCR. Sequencer: Illumina HiSeq 2000. Amplification of TCR beta CDR3 regions was carried out from RNA transcripts. The TCR CDR3 was subjected to a first round of RT-PCR using the HTBI primer set and the Qiagen OneStep RT-PCR kit. TCRdb's own reprocessing of the public reads used fastp at Q25 and MiXCR and kept productive beta chains. Each CDR3 protein appears once, grouped with its most common genes and DNA. The sample table shows a few hundred thousand distinct CDR3 sequences, and roughly an eighth are seen once. The ten largest clones represent around a sixth of the sample. Input material: blood. These receptors were collected from a young woman with Graves' hyperthyroidism.

Ten or more counts support this clonotype. This chain connects TRBV7-9 to TRBJ2-1; D possibly matches TRBD1 or TRBD2 (6 bases each). The length of the CDR3 is 15 residues. From germline, CDR1 is SEHNR and CDR2 FQNEAQ (reference sequence). V lost 5 bases, J lost 10 bases, and 21 bases lay in between. The chain's CDR3 is CASSLGGRDWEEQFF. CDR3 sequence (DNA): TGTGCCAGCAGCCTAGGGGGGCGGGATTGGGAAGAGCAGTTCTTC.

The chain couples TRBV6-9 to TRBJ2-7, with a possible D match to TRBD2 (5 bases). V lost 3 bases and J 4 bases, leaving 22 bases between the germline ends. Germline CDR1 MNHGY, CDR2 SVAAGI. The CDR3 runs 17 residues. For the CDR3, the DNA is TGTGCCAGCAGTTACCTACCACTAGTCTCCCGCCGGTACGAGCAGTACGTC. It encodes CASSYLPLVSRRYEQYV.

This chain links TRBV9 with TRBJ2-5; 9 nucleotides align to TRBD2. The CDR3 runs 14 residues. V trimming: 2 bases; J trimming: 5 bases; junction bases outside the gene matches: 4. Germline V gene sequence: CDR1 SGDLS, CDR2 YYNGEE. CDR3 coding DNA: TGTGCCAGCAGCGTCGGCGGGAGGGTTGAGACCCAGTACTTC. It specifies CASSVGGRVETQYF.

This clonotype was found many times. The chain joins TRBV28 to TRBJ1-3, with D maybe TRBD1 (6 bases). CDR3 length: 15 amino acids. In germline, CDR1 is MDHEN, CDR2 SYDVKM. V lost 6 bases and J 10 bases, leaving 22 bases between the germline ends. CDR3 DNA sequence: TGTGCCAGCAGACTTTCTCTGCCGGGACAAGGGACCATATATTTT. It translates to CASRLSLPGQGTIYF.

This clonotype was detected ten times or more. V and J are TRBV29-1 and TRBJ2-2; D is unresolved. The CDR3 covers 13 residues. The V end was cut by 1 base, the J end by 4 bases, with 7 bases between. The germline gives CDR1 SQVTM, CDR2 ANQGSEA. The CDR3 DNA is TGCAGCGTTGAAGCCTCCAGCACCGGGGAGCTGTTTTTT. This translates into CSVEASSTGELFF.

The chain is built from TRBV6-1 and TRBJ2-5, with D possibly being TRBD2 (5 bases). The germline V gene encodes CDR1 MNHNS and CDR2 SASEGT. Trimming shortened V by 5 bases and J by 5 bases, and 15 bases separated the two germline ends. This CDR3 region has 14 residues. CDR3 loop: CASSSGLFRETQYF. CDR3 sequence (DNA): TGTGCCAGCAGTAGCGGACTTTTTAGGGAGACCCAGTACTTC.

The chain joins TRBV28 to TRBJ2-7; 11 nucleotides match TRBD2. The trim removed 3 bases at V and 5 bases at J, leaving 6 bases unmatched. CDR3 length: 15 residues. In germline, CDR1 is MDHEN, CDR2 SYDVKM. The CDR3 bases are TGTGCCAGCAGTTTTTTAGCGGGAGGGAGGGACGAGCAGTACTTC. Translation gives CASSFLAGGRDEQYF. Variable domain in full (rest from reference TRBV28 and TRBJ2-7): DVKVTQSSRYLVKRTGEKVFLECVQDMDHENMFWYRQDPGLGLRLIYFSYDVKMKEKGDIPEGYSVSREKKERFSLILESASTNQTSMYLCASSFLAGGRDEQYFGPGTRLTVT.

Ten or more counts support this clonotype. The chain employs TRBV27 and TRBJ2-7, with TRBD1 matching 9 bases. V trimming: 10 bases; J trimming: 2 bases; junction bases outside the gene matches: 9. Germline V gene sequence: CDR1 MNHEY, CDR2 SMNVEV (reference sequence). The CDR3 is 14 residues long. The CDR3: CATRPTGGTYEQYF. Written as DNA, the CDR3 is TGTGCCACCCGCCCGACAGGGGGTACCTACGAGCAGTACTTC.

This clonotype appeared many times. The chain is built from TRBV10-3 and TRBJ1-5; D may be TRBD1 (6 bases). Trimming shortened V by 3 bases and J by 6 bases, and 18 bases separated the two germline ends. CDR3 length equals 16 residues. From germline, CDR1 is ENHRY and CDR2 SYGVKD. The CDR3 spells CAISDQEGGAGQPQHF. CDR3 in DNA: TGTGCCATCAGTGACCAGGAGGGGGGGGCCGGTCAGCCCCAGCATTTT.

This clonotype was seen once. The chain recombines TRBV7-9 with TRBJ2-1; possible D gene TRBD2, 5 bases. V was shortened by 5 bases and J by 7 bases, with 12 bases between the two germline ends. The CDR3 covers 13 residues. Germline V gene data show CDR1 as SEHNR and CDR2 as FQNEAQ (reference sequence). Here the CDR3 reads CASSQTIANEQFF. CDR3 sequence (DNA): TGTGCCAGCAGCCAGACTATAGCGAATGAGCAGTTCTTC.

Many counts were recorded for this clonotype. V is TRBV12-5 and J is TRBJ2-1; 7 bases line up with TRBD2. CDR3 length: 18 amino acids. Trimming cost V 6 bases and J 6 bases; bases outside gene matches: 20. The germline gives CDR1 LGHNT, CDR2 FRNRAP. CDR3 protein: CASGPAWTRSGERNEQFF. As DNA, the CDR3 is TGTGCTAGTGGCCCCGCCTGGACCCGAAGCGGGGAACGCAATGAGCAGTTCTTC.

The rearrangement links TRBV12-3 or TRBV12-4 to TRBJ1-2, with a weak D call TRBD1 (5 bases). The V gene lost 6 bases and the J gene lost 8 bases, with 16 bases spanning the gap. The CDR3 runs to 13 residues. CDR3 sequence reads: CASSRPTDRGYTF. CDR3 DNA: TGTGCCAGCAGCCGCCCGACAGACCGCGGCTACACCTTC.

The rearrangement links TRBV28 to TRBJ1-2; 8 bases align to TRBD1. The CDR3 sequence is 16 residues long. The germline V gene has CDR1 MDHEN and CDR2 SYDVKM. J gave up 6 bases and V 5 bases, and 14 bases lay outside the gene matches. Written as DNA, the CDR3 is TGTGCCAGCAGTCTCTACGCCGTGGACAGGGTCGATGGCTACACCTTC. This codes for CASSLYAVDRVDGYTF.

A remark on this clonotype: At one of its ends the junction is not consistent with the germline gene, which may arise from a read error. The chain is built from TRBV18 and TRBJ2-7, with D possibly being TRBD2 (5 bases). Germline assignment: CDR1 KGHSH and CDR2 LQKENI. The length of the CDR3 is 14 residues. DNA of the CDR3: TGCGCCAGCTCAGTACTAGGCCGGCGTGACGAGCAGTACTTC. This encodes CASSVLGRRDEQYF.

This clonotype was observed a handful of times. This sequence joins TRBV7-9 and TRBJ2-1, with TRBD2 identical over 15 bases. This CDR3 spans 16 amino acids. J lost 9 bases, V lost 3 bases, and 6 bases had no gene match. Germline loops: CDR1 SEHNR, CDR2 FQNEAQ (reference sequence). CDR3 nucleotides: TGTGCCAGCAGCTTGGGGACTAGCGGGAGGTACGGTGAGCAGTTCTTC. The encoded protein is CASSLGTSGRYGEQFF.